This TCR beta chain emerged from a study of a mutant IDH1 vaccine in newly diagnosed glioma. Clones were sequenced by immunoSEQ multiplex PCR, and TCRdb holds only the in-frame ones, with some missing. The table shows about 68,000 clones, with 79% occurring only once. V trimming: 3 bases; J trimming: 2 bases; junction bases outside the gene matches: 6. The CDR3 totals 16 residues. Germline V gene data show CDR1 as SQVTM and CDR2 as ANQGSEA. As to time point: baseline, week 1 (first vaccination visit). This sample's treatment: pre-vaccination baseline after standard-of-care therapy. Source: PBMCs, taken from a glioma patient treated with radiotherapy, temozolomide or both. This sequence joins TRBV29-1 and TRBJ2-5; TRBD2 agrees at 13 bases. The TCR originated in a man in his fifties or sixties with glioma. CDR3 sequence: CSVEKGTSGAQETQYF. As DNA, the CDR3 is TGCAGCGTTGAGAAAGGGACTAGCGGGGCTCAAGAGACCCAGTACTTC.